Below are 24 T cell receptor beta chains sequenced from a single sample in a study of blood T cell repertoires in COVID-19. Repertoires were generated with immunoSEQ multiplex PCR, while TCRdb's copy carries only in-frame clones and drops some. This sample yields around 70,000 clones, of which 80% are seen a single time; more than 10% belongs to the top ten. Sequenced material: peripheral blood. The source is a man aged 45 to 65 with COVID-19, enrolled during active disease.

CDR3 sequence (DNA): TGCGCCAGCAGCTTGGCTGCGGGAGGCCTACTCGGGGCCTACGAGCAGTACTTC. Protein sequence: CASSLAAGGLLGAYEQYF. The V gene is TRBV5-1, the J gene TRBJ2-7; 8 positions match TRBD2. V gave up 0 bases and J gave up 2 bases; unmatched junction bases: 13. The CDR3 sequence is 18 residues long. CDR1 SGHRS and CDR2 YFSETQ come from the germline V gene.

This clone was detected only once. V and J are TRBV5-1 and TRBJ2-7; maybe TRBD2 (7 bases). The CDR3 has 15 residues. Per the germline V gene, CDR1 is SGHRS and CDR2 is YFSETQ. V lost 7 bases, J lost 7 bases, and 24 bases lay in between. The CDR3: CASCRRQVGEGEQYF. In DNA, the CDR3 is TGCGCCAGCTGCCGTCGACAGGTAGGGGAGGGAGAGCAGTACTTC. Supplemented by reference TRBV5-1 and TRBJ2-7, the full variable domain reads KAGVTQTPRYLIKTRGQQVTLSCSPISGHRSVSWYQQTPGQGLQFLFEYFSETQRNKGNFPGRFSGRQFSNSRSEMNVSTLELGDSALYLCASCRRQVGEGEQYFGPGTRLTVT.

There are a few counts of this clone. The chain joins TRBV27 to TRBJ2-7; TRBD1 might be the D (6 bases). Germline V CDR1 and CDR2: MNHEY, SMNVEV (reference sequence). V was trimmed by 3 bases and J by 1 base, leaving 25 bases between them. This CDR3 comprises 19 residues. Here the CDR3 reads CASSLKGVDAAGRSYEQYF. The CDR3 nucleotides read TGTGCCAGCAGTTTGAAGGGGGTTGATGCGGCAGGGCGTTCCTACGAGCAGTACTTC.

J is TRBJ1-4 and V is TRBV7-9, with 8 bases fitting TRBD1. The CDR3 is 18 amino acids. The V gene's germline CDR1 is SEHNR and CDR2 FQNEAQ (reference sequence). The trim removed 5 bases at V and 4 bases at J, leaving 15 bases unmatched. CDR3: CASSLLARRGQVNEKLFF. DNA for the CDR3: TGTGCCAGCAGCCTACTGGCGAGGAGGGGACAGGTTAATGAAAAACTGTTTTTT. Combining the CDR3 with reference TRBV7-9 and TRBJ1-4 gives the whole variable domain DTGVSQNPRHKITKRGQNVTFRCDPISEHNRLYWYRQTLGQGPEFLTYFQNEAQLEKSRLLSDRFSAERPKGSFSTLEIQRTEQGDSAMYLCASSLLARRGQVNEKLFFGSGTQLSVL.

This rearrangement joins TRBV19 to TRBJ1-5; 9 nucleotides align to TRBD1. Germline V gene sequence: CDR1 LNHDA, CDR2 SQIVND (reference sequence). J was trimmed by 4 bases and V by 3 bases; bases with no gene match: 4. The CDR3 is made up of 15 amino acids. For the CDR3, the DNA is TGTGCCAGTAGTATTCAGGGGACAGGGAATCAGCCCCAGCATTTT. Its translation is CASSIQGTGNQPQHF.

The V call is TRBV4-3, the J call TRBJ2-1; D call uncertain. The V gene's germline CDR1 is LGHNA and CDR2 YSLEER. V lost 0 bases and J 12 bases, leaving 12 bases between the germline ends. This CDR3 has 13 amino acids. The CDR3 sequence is CASSQDRETPQFF. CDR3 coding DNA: TGCGCCAGCAGCCAAGATCGAGAGACTCCGCAGTTCTTC.

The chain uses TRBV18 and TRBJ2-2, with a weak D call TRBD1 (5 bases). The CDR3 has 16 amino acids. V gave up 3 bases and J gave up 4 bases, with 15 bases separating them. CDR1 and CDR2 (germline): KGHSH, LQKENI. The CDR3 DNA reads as TGTGCCAGCTCACCTCCCGTTTGGGGCGGCACCGGGGAGCTGTTTTTT. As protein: CASSPPVWGGTGELFF.

This CDR3 reads CASSGGNRNTEAFF. The CDR3 DNA sequence: TGTGCCAGCAGTGGTGGTAACAGGAACACTGAAGCTTTCTTT. This rearrangement joins TRBV2 to TRBJ1-1; D is unresolved. V was shortened by 4 bases and J by 1 base, with 10 bases between the two germline ends. The CDR3 contains 14 residues. Germline lookup yields CDR1 SNHLY and CDR2 FYNNEI.

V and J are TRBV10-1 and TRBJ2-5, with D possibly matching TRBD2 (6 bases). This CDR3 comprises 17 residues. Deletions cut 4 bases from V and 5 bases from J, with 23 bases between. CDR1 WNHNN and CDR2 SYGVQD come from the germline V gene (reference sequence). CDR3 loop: CASSGRDSAGGTETQYF. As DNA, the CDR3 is TGCGCCAGCAGTGGAAGAGATTCTGCCGGCGGGACGGAGACCCAGTACTTC.

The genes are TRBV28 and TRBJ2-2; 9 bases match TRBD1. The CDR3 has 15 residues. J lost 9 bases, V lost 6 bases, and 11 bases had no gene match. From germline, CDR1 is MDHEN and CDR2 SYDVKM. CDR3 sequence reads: CASRPTGTGYRELFF. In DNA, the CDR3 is TGTGCCAGCAGACCCACCGGGACAGGGTACAGGGAGCTGTTTTTT.

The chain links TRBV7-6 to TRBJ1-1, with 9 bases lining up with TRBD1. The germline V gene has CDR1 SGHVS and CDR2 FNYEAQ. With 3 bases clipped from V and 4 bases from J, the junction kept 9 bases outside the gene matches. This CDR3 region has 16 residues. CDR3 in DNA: TGTGCCAGCAGCTTTACAGGGGGCGAGGGTAGCACTGAAGCTTTCTTT. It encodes CASSFTGGEGSTEAFF.

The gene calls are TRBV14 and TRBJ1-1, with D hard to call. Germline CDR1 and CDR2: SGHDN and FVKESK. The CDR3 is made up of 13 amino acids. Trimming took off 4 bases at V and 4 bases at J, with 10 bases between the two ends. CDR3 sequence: CASSLYVGTEAFF. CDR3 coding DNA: TGTGCCAGCAGCCTTTATGTCGGCACTGAAGCTTTCTTT.

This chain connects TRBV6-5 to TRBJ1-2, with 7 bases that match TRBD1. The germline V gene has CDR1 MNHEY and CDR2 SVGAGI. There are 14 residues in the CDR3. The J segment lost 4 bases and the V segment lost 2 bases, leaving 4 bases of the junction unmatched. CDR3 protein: CASSYAQGGYGYTF. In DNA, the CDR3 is TGTGCCAGCAGTTACGCGCAGGGGGGCTATGGCTACACCTTC.

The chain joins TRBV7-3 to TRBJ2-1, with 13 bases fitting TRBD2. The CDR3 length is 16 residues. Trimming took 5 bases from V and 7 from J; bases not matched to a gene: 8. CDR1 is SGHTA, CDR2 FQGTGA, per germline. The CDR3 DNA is TGTGCCAGCAGCAAAAATGCGGGACTAGCGGGGAATGAGCAGTTCTTC. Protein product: CASSKNAGLAGNEQFF.

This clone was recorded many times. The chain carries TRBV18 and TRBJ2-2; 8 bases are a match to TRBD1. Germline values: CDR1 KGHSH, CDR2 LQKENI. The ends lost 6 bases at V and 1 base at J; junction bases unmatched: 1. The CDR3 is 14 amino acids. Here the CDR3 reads CASSGTGNTGELFF. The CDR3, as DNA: TGTGCCAGCTCCGGGACAGGGAACACCGGGGAGCTGTTTTTT.

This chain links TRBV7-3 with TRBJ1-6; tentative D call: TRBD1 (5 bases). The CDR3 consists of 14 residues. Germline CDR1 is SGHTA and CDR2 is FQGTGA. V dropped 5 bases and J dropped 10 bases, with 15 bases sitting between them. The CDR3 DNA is TGTGCCAGCAGCCTTCGGGACTGGGGCTCACCCCTCCACTTT. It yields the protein CASSLRDWGSPLHF.

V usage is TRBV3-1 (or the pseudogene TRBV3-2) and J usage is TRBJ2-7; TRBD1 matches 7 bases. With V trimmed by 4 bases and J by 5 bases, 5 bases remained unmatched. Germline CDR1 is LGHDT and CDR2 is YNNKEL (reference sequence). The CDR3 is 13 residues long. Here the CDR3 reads CASSLQGTNEQYF. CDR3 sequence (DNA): TGTGCCAGCAGCCTACAGGGGACGAACGAGCAGTACTTC.

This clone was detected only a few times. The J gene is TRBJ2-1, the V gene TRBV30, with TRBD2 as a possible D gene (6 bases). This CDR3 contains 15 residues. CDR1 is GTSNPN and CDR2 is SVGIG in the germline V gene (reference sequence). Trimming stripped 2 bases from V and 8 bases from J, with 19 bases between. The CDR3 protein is CAWSSVTRESHEQFF. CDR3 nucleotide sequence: TGTGCCTGGAGTTCAGTGACTAGGGAATCTCATGAGCAGTTCTTC.

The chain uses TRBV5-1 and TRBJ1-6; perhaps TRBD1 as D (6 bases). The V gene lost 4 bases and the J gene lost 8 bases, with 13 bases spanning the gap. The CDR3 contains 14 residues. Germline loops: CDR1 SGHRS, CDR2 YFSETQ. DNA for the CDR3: TGCGCCAGCAGCCGGCAACAGGGCGATTCACCCCTCCACTTT. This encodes CASSRQQGDSPLHF.

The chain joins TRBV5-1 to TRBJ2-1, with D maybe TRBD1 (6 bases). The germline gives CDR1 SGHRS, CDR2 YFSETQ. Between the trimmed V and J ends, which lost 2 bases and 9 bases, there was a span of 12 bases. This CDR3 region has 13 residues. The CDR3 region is CASSFSGVPEQFF. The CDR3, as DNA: TGCGCCAGCAGCTTTTCAGGGGTTCCTGAGCAGTTCTTC.

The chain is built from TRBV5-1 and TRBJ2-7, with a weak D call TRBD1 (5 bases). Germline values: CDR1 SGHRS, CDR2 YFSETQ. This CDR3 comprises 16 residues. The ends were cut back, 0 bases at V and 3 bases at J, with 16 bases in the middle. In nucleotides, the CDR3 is TGCGCCAGCAGCTTGGCCATCGGAGCAGACAGCTACGAGCAGTACTTC. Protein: CASSLAIGADSYEQYF.

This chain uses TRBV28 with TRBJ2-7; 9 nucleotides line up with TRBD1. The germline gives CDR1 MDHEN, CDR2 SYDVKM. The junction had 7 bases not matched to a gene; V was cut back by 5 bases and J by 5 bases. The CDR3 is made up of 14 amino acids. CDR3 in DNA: TGTGCCAGCAGTCGGACAGGGGATGGGGACGAGCAGTACTTC. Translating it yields CASSRTGDGDEQYF.

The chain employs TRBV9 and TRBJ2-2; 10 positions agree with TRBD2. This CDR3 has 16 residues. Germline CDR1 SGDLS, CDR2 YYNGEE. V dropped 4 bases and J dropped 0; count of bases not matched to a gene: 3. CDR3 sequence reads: CASSLTSGSNTGELFF. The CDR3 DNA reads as TGTGCCAGCAGCTTGACTAGCGGGTCGAACACCGGGGAGCTGTTTTTT.

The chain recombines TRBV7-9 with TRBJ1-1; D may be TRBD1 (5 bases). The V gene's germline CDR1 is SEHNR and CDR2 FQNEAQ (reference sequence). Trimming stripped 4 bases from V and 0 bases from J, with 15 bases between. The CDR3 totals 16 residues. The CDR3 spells CASSYEQAYMNTEAFF. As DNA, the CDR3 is TGTGCCAGCAGCTACGAACAGGCCTATATGAACACTGAAGCTTTCTTT.